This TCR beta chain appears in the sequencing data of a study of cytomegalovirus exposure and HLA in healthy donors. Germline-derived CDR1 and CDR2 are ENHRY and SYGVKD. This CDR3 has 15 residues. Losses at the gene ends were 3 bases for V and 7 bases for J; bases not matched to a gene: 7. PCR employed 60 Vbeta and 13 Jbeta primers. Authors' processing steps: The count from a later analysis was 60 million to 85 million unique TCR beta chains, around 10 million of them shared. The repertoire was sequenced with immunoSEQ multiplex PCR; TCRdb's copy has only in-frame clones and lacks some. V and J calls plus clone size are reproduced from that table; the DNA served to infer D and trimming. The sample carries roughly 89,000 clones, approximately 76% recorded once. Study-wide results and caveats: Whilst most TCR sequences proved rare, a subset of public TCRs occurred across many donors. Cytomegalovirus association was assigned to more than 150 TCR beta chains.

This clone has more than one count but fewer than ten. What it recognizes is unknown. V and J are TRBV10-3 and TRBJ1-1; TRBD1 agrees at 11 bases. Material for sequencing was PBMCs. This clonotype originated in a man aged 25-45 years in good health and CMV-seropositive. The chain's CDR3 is CAISDPGQGAIEAFF. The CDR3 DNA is TGTGCCATCAGTGACCCTGGACAGGGGGCTATTGAAGCTTTCTTT.